What follows describes a single TCR beta chain. Only a few counts were recorded for this clonotype. Its specific antigen is unknown. The sample holds no much larger clone one base away, and base qualities are not on file. Library generation was performed with RT-PCR. Instrument on record: Illumina HiSeq 2500. TCRdb cleaned the public reads at Q25 with fastp, built clones with MiXCR and kept in-frame beta chains. Under each unique CDR3 protein, matching rows form one entry showing the most common genes and DNA. The table for this sample lists approximately 730,000 distinct CDR3 sequences; 14% of them were counted only once. 6% to 8% of the sample belongs to the ten largest clones. This sample is drawn from a study of response to subunit inactivated influenza vaccine (dated by TCRdb to 2016 to 2019). Background for the entire study: The study used deep quantitative T cell receptor repertoire profiling to track responses to a trivalent subunit inactivated influenza vaccine. Findings and caveats that apply to the study as a whole: The authors proposed that each seasonal influenza vaccination may bring in only a limited number of new T cells.

Including the terminal cysteine and phenylalanine, the CDR3 comprises 16 residues. Just the 48-base CDR3 DNA is kept, in frame starting at base 1. The V and J ends are trimmed by 0 bases and 4 bases, leaving 19 bases between them. Sequences DFQATT (CDR1) and SNEGSKA (CDR2) are obtained from the germline V gene (reference sequence). The receptor's source is a man aged 45-60 years who received an inactivated influenza vaccine. Donor details come from another sample of the same person, matched by shared clones. The rearranged segments are TRBV20-1 and TRBJ2-7; the D gene is perhaps TRBD1 or TRBD2, each of them matching over 6 bases. The specimen was PBMCs from blood, collected approximately 15 days before vaccination. The DNA is as follows: TGCAGTGCTAGAGACCCCTGGGGGGCCGAAATGTACGAGCAGTACTTC. It translates as CSARDPWGAEMYEQYF.